What follows are 26 T cell receptor beta chains derived from one specimen sequenced in a study of shared clonotypes between healthy human individuals. Produced via immunoSEQ multiplex PCR; TCRdb's table is partial and in-frame only. The data show 2 million or so clones, 95% seen once. The sequenced sample consisted of naive CD4+ T cells sorted from blood. As for subset: CD45RA+ positively selected. The receptors shown here come from a man between 18 and 35 years old in good health.

Remarks on this clone: A read error may produce the germline difference seen at one junction end. The chain links TRBV5-6 to TRBJ2-2; D may correspond to TRBD1 or TRBD2 (5 bases each). The CDR3 has 16 amino acids. CDR1 and CDR2 from the germline V gene are SGHDT and YYEEEE. The CDR3 here is CASSLVAGTNTGELSF. The CDR3 DNA follows: TGTGCCAGCAGCCTGGTGGCAGGGACCAACACCGGGGAGCTGTCTTTT. The whole variable domain, filled in from reference TRBV5-6 and TRBJ2-2, reads DAGVTQSPTHLIKTRGQQVTLRCSPKSGHDTVSWYQQALGQGPQFIFQYYEEEERQRGNFPDRFSGHQFPNYSSELNVNALLLGDSALYLCASSLVAGTNTGELSFGEGSRLTVL.

With respect to this clone: A much larger clone differs by one base, so this may be a read error. The sample contains more than one DNA sequence encoding this CDR3. The chain uses TRBV5-6 and TRBJ2-7; D remains ambiguous. V was shortened by 4 bases and J by 5 bases, with 13 bases between the two germline ends. The V gene's germline CDR1 is SGHDT and CDR2 YYEEEE. The CDR3 sequence is 13 residues long. The CDR3, as DNA: TGTGCCAGCAGCCTAGGGCAGTGGGACGAGCAGTACTTC. This gives the protein CASSLGQWDEQYF. Complete variable domain (other parts from reference TRBV5-6 and TRBJ2-7): DAGVTQSPTHLIKTRGQQVTLRCSPKSGHDTVSWYQQALGQGPQFIFQYYEEEERQRGNFPDRFSGHQFPNYSSELNVNALLLGDSALYLCASSLGQWDEQYFGPGTRLTVT.

The chain has TRBV12-2 and TRBJ1-5. TRBV12-2 is a documented pseudogene. The CDR3 extends over 18 amino acids. The chain's CDR3 is CASRLAPAGEYSNQPQHF. The DNA for the CDR3 is TGTGCAAGTCGCTTAGCCCCGGCAGGAGAGTATAGCAATCAGCCCCAGCATTTT.

The gene calls are TRBV6-1 and TRBJ2-7; D possibly corresponds to TRBD2 (5 bases). Germline lookup yields CDR1 MNHNS and CDR2 SASEGT. V lost 2 bases, J lost 3 bases, and 5 bases lay in between. CDR3 length equals 12 residues. The CDR3 sequence is CASSERDYEQYF. CDR3 nucleotides: TGTGCCAGCAGTGAACGGGACTACGAGCAGTACTTC.

This sequence joins TRBV30 and TRBJ2-1; TRBD2 matches at 13 bases. The CDR3 is 16 amino acids. Losses at the gene ends were 8 bases for V and 4 bases for J; bases not matched to a gene: 11. CDR1 is GTSNPN, CDR2 SVGIG, per germline (reference sequence). The CDR3: CAATPWGLAGYNEQFF. For the CDR3, the DNA is TGTGCCGCGACCCCCTGGGGACTAGCGGGGTACAATGAGCAGTTCTTC.

The chain couples TRBV11-2 to TRBJ2-7; TRBD2 matches at 10 bases. V dropped 4 bases and J dropped 6; count of bases not matched to a gene: 9. Germline CDR1 reads SGHAT; CDR2 reads FQNNGV. The CDR3 totals 15 residues. This chain's CDR3 is CASSWLAGGSGEQYF. Here the CDR3 DNA reads TGTGCCAGCAGCTGGTTAGCGGGGGGCTCGGGCGAGCAGTACTTC.

The chain recombines TRBV5-1 with TRBJ2-6, with D uncertain. With 0 bases removed from V and 0 bases from J, the gap between germline ends came to 10 bases. The germline CDR1 and CDR2 sequences are SGHRS and YFSETQ. This CDR3 contains 17 residues. CDR3 region: CASSLEGISSGANVLTF. The CDR3 DNA sequence: TGCGCCAGCAGCTTGGAAGGGATTAGCTCTGGGGCCAACGTCCTGACTTTC.

The V gene is TRBV5-6, the J gene TRBJ2-3, with TRBD2 identical over 7 bases. Germline assignment: CDR1 SGHDT and CDR2 YYEEEE. With V trimmed by 4 bases and J by 0 bases, 5 bases remained unmatched. This CDR3 has 15 residues. The CDR3 region is CASSRGGFSTDTQYF. The CDR3 bases are TGTGCCAGCAGCCGCGGGGGATTTAGCACAGATACGCAGTATTTT.

The V call is TRBV5-6, the J call TRBJ1-2; the D gene is possibly TRBD1 (5 bases). Trimming pared 2 bases from V and 2 bases from J, leaving 10 bases between. CDR3 size: 14 residues. Germline-derived CDR1 and CDR2 are SGHDT and YYEEEE. CDR3 sequence: CASSFYEGNYGYTF. In DNA form, the CDR3 reads TGTGCCAGCAGCTTTTACGAGGGGAACTATGGCTACACCTTC. Filled out from reference TRBV5-6 and TRBJ1-2, the complete variable domain reads DAGVTQSPTHLIKTRGQQVTLRCSPKSGHDTVSWYQQALGQGPQFIFQYYEEEERQRGNFPDRFSGHQFPNYSSELNVNALLLGDSALYLCASSFYEGNYGYTFGSGTRLTVV.

The J gene is TRBJ2-3, the V gene TRBV9; 12 bases map to TRBD2. CDR3 length: 17 residues. Unmatched junction bases numbered 6, after V lost 3 bases and J lost 1 base. In germline, CDR1 is SGDLS, CDR2 YYNGEE. CDR3 amino acids: CASSARTSGIGTDTQYF. DNA for the CDR3: TGTGCCAGCAGCGCCCGGACTAGCGGGATCGGCACAGATACGCAGTATTTT.

The rearrangement uses TRBV5-1 and TRBJ2-4; TRBD2 aligns across 8 bases. V lost 5 bases, J lost 0 bases, and 4 bases stayed unmatched. The CDR3 consists of 15 residues. CDR1 is SGHRS, CDR2 YFSETQ, per germline. CDR3 region: CASRTSVLAKNIQYF. The CDR3 DNA reads TGCGCCAGCAGGACTAGCGTCTTAGCCAAAAACATTCAGTACTTC.

This chain uses TRBV7-2 with TRBJ1-5; no clear D gene. The CDR3 covers 12 residues. V was pared by 4 bases and J by 5 bases, with 6 bases between. Germline CDR1 is SGHTA and CDR2 is FQGNSA. The CDR3 coding sequence is TGTGCCAGCAGCTCTTCCCATCAGCCCCAGCATTTT. Its translation: CASSSSHQPQHF.

The V and J genes are TRBV6-1 and TRBJ2-7; the D call may be TRBD1 or TRBD2 (5 bases each). The germline CDR1 and CDR2 sequences are MNHNS and SASEGT. The V end lost 0 bases, the J end lost 2 bases, and 11 bases lay between the germline ends. This CDR3 has 15 residues. The CDR3 bases are TGTGCCAGCAGTGAAGCGAGGGGATCCCCCTACGAGCAGTACTTC. Amino acid sequence: CASSEARGSPYEQYF.

V and J are TRBV4-1 and TRBJ2-7; D is possibly TRBD1 or TRBD2 (5 bases each). Germline V gene sequence: CDR1 MGHRA, CDR2 YSYEKL. The V end was cut by 0 bases, the J end by 6 bases, with 15 bases between. The CDR3 is 15 amino acids. The CDR3 spells CASSQDEGRVSEQYF. The CDR3 DNA sequence: TGCGCCAGCAGCCAAGATGAGGGGCGAGTCTCCGAGCAGTACTTC.

The genes are TRBV5-1 and TRBJ1-4; D remains ambiguous. Trimming removed 0 bases from V and 8 bases from J, with 14 bases in between. In germline, CDR1 is SGHRS, CDR2 YFSETQ. The CDR3 is made up of 15 amino acids. CDR3 residues: CASSLESGLEEKLFF. DNA for the CDR3: TGCGCCAGCAGCTTGGAGTCCGGGTTGGAGGAAAAACTGTTTTTT.

Note on this clone: The sample holds other DNA sequences that translate to the same CDR3. The V and J genes are TRBV2 and TRBJ2-7; TRBD1 matches 7 bases. Germline V gives CDR1 SNHLY, CDR2 FYNNEI. This CDR3 is 11 amino acids long. V trimming: 5 bases; J trimming: 6 bases; junction bases outside the gene matches: 1. CDR3 coding DNA: TGTGCCAGCAGTAGGGGGCCCGAGCAGTACTTC. It specifies CASSRGPEQYF.

V usage is TRBV7-2 and J usage is TRBJ1-2, with D possibly being TRBD1 (6 bases). Germline lookup yields CDR1 SGHTA and CDR2 FQGNSA. V lost 5 bases and J 7 bases, leaving 14 bases between the germline ends. This CDR3 comprises 13 residues. The CDR3: CASSPGQITGYTF. The CDR3 bases are TGTGCCAGCAGCCCCGGACAGATTACTGGCTACACCTTC.

The chain combines TRBV10-3 with TRBJ2-5; 9 bases are a match to TRBD2. From germline, CDR1 is ENHRY and CDR2 SYGVKD. The CDR3 is made up of 16 amino acids. J was trimmed by 5 bases and V by 0 bases; bases with no gene match: 7. CDR3 region: CAISESLAGGHETQYF. In DNA form, the CDR3 reads TGTGCCATCAGTGAGTCTCTGGCGGGGGGGCATGAGACCCAGTACTTC.

Concerning this clone: This CDR3 is also generated by other DNA sequences in the sample. The V gene is TRBV9, the J gene TRBJ2-2; TRBD2 agrees at 7 bases. The junction had 3 bases not matched to a gene; V was cut back by 0 bases and J by 1 base. The CDR3 runs to 16 residues. The germline V gene has CDR1 SGDLS and CDR2 YYNGEE. CDR3 DNA sequence: TGTGCCAGCAGCGTAGATCCTAGCGGGAACACCGGGGAGCTGTTTTTT. It is translated as CASSVDPSGNTGELFF. Variable domain in full (rest from reference TRBV9 and TRBJ2-2): DSGVTQTPKHLITATGQRVTLRCSPRSGDLSVYWYQQSLDQGLQFLIQYYNGEERAKGNILERFSAQQFPDLHSELNLSSLELGDSALYFCASSVDPSGNTGELFFGEGSRLTVL.

The chain carries TRBV10-3 and TRBJ2-3; possible D gene TRBD2, 5 bases. There are 15 residues in the CDR3. V lost 2 bases, J lost 0 bases, and 9 bases lay in between. Germline V gene data show CDR1 as ENHRY and CDR2 as SYGVKD. The CDR3 DNA follows: TGTGCCATCAGTGAGGCGTGGACTAGCACAGATACGCAGTATTTT. It is translated as CAISEAWTSTDTQYF.

J is TRBJ2-5 and V is TRBV4-3, with D perhaps TRBD1 or TRBD2 (5 bases each). Germline assignment: CDR1 LGHNA and CDR2 YSLEER. The CDR3 contains 19 residues. V was cut by 0 bases and J by 2 bases, with 22 bases left in between. CDR3 coding DNA: TGCGCCAGCAGCCAAGAATTGGCCCGCCCGGAGAGGGGTCAAGAGACCCAGTACTTC. Encoded protein: CASSQELARPERGQETQYF.

This clone occurred a few times. CDR3 coding DNA: TGTGCCAGCAGCTTAGGAACGACAGGGTTTGGTTCACCCCTCCACTTT. Its protein is CASSLGTTGFGSPLHF. The chain recombines TRBV7-9 with TRBJ1-6, with 7 nucleotides matching TRBD1. This CDR3 is 16 amino acids long. The V and J ends lost 1 base and 9 bases, in that order; junction bases with no gene match: 9. Germline lookup yields CDR1 SEHNR and CDR2 FQNEAQ (reference sequence).

This clone was found a few times. The V gene is TRBV7-9, the J gene TRBJ1-2; tentatively, D is TRBD1 (5 bases). The CDR3 is made up of 15 amino acids. Germline values: CDR1 SEHNR, CDR2 FQNEAQ (reference sequence). V lost 4 bases and J 3 bases, leaving 15 bases between the germline ends. CDR3 in DNA: TGTGCCAGCAGCTCAGGTGGGGGTAAACACTATGGCTACACCTTC. Its translation: CASSSGGGKHYGYTF. The full variable domain, completed using reference TRBV7-9 and TRBJ1-2, is DTGVSQNPRHKITKRGQNVTFRCDPISEHNRLYWYRQTLGQGPEFLTYFQNEAQLEKSRLLSDRFSAERPKGSFSTLEIQRTEQGDSAMYLCASSSGGGKHYGYTFGSGTRLTVV.

Concerning this clone itself: This sample includes further DNA sequences coding for the same CDR3. This chain connects TRBV2 to TRBJ2-1; D call uncertain. The germline CDR1 and CDR2 sequences are SNHLY and FYNNEI. V gave up 5 bases and J gave up 3 bases, with 5 bases separating them. This CDR3 is 12 amino acids long. This CDR3 reads CASSSGYNEQFF. For the CDR3, the DNA is TGTGCCAGCAGTTCAGGCTACAATGAGCAGTTCTTC.

The V gene is TRBV29-1, the J gene TRBJ2-7; 8 bases agree with TRBD2. Trimming cost V 5 bases and J 0 bases; bases outside gene matches: 3. The germline V gene has CDR1 SQVTM and CDR2 ANQGSEA. The CDR3 has 13 residues. The CDR3 here is CSVRGRISYEQYF. The CDR3 DNA reads TGCAGCGTTCGCGGGAGGATCTCCTACGAGCAGTACTTC.

The chain is built from TRBV7-2 and TRBJ1-1, with a tentative D call TRBD1 (5 bases). This CDR3 has 12 amino acids. V lost 3 bases and J lost 11, with 13 bases in between. Germline V gives CDR1 SGHTA, CDR2 FQGNSA. The CDR3, as DNA: TGTGCCAGCAGCTTTCCGGGCAGGGTCGCTTTCTTT. This codes for CASSFPGRVAFF.